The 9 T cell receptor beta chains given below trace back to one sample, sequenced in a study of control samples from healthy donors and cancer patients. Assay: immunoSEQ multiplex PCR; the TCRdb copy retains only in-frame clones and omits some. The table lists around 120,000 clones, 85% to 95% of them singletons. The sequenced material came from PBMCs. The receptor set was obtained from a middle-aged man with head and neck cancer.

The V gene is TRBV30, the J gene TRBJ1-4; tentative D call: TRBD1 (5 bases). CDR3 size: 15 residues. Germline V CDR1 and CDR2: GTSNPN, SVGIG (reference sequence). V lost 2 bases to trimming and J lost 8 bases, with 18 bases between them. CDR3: CAWSPTSPWGEKLFF. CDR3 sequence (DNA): TGTGCCTGGAGTCCCACCTCCCCCTGGGGGGAAAAACTGTTTTTT.

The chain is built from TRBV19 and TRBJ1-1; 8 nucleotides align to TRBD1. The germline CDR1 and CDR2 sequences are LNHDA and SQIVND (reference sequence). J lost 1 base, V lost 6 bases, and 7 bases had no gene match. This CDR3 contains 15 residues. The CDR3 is CASSPTGAPNTEAFF. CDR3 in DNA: TGTGCCAGTAGCCCGACAGGGGCGCCGAACACTGAAGCTTTCTTT.

As DNA, the CDR3 is TGTGCCAGTAGTATGGTGGGAGATACGCAGTATTTT. Translated, it gives CASSMVGDTQYF. This sequence joins TRBV19 and TRBJ2-3; D gene ambiguous. The germline V gene encodes CDR1 LNHDA and CDR2 SQIVND (reference sequence). The ends were cut back, 3 bases at V and 5 bases at J, with 6 bases in the middle. The CDR3 has 12 residues.

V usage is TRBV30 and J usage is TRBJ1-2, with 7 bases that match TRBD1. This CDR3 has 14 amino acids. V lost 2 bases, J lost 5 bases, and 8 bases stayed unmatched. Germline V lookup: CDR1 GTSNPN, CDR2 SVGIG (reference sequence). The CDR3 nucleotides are TGTGCCTGGAGTCTGACGACAGGGACTTATGGCTACACCTTC. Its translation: CAWSLTTGTYGYTF. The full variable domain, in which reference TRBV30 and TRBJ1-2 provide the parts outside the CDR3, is SQTIHQWPATLVQPVGSPLSLECTVEGTSNPNLYWYRQAAGRGLQLLFYSVGIGQISSEVPQNLSASRPQDRQFILSSKKLLLSDSGFYLCAWSLTTGTYGYTFGSGTRLTVV.

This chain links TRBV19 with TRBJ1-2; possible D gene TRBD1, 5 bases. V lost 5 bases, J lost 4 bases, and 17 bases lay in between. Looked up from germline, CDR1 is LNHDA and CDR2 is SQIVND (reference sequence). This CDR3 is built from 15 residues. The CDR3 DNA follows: TGTGCCAGTAGTTTTGGGACGGCGTCGTCCTATGGCTACACCTTC. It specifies CASSFGTASSYGYTF.

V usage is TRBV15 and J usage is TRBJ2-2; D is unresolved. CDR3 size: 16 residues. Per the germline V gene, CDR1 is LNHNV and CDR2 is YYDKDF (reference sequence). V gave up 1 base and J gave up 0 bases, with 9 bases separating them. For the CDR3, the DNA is TGTGCCACCAGCAGAGTAGGGCTAGCGAACACCGGGGAGCTGTTTTTT. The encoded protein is CATSRVGLANTGELFF.

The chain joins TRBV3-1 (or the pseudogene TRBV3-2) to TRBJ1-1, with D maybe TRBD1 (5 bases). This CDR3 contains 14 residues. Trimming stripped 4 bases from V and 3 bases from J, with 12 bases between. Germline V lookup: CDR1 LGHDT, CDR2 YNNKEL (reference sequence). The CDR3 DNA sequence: TGTGCCAGCAGCCCCGGGACCTCTTACACTGAAGCTTTCTTT. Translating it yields CASSPGTSYTEAFF.

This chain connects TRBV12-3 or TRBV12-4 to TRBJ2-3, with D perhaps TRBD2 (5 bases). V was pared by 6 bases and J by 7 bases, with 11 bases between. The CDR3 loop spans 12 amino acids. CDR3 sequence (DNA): TGTGCCAGCAGCCTTAGCGCGAATACGCAGTATTTT. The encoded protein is CASSLSANTQYF.

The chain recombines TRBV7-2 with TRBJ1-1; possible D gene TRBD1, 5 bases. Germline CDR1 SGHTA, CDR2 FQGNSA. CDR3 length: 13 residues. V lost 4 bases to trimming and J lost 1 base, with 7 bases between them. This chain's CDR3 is CASSYQGNTEAFF. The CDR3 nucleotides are TGTGCCAGCAGCTACCAGGGGAACACTGAAGCTTTCTTT.